The source of this T cell receptor (beta chain) is a study of cytomegalovirus exposure and HLA in healthy donors. Study overall: Roughly 80% of several hundred genotyped donors fell in the Caucasian-associated ancestry cluster.

About this clone: Its target is unknown.

PCR was performed using 60 Vbeta and 13 Jbeta primers. The protocol was immunoSEQ multiplex PCR, while the TCRdb copy is restricted to in-frame clones and leaves out a portion. The repertoire holds around 150,000 clones, approximately 70% seen once, with roughly 7.1% in the top ten. In nominal health when sampled, donors likely had unrecorded immune exposures nonetheless. General study findings and limits: In a later analysis, DRB1 alleles had the most associated TCRs; HLA-C alleles the fewest. Most of the TCR beta V segments (in an earlier analysis) were productive either about 87% or about 30% of the time.

The sample was PBMCs. The receptor's source is a man in his forties in good health and CMV-seropositive.

In DNA, the CDR3 is TGTGCCAGCGGCTCTGGTACAGGGGTCGGAAACACCATATATTTT. Its protein is CASGSGTGVGNTIYF. The chain is built from TRBV6-5 and TRBJ1-3; TRBD1 matches 7 bases. Germline-derived CDR1 and CDR2 are MNHEY and SVGAGI. V trimming: 8 bases; J trimming: 4 bases; junction bases outside the gene matches: 11. The CDR3 totals 15 residues.